The 5 T cell receptor beta chains in this list originate from one sample, sequenced in a study of T-cell reconstitution after alpha-beta-depleted transplantation in children. Library preparation (for TCRbeta) was performed with unique molecular identifiers. Using its own MiXCR run on the PCR reads, TCRdb lists one record per CDR3 protein. The top ten hold over 25% of the sample, which has about 980,000 distinct CDR3 sequences, about 26% seen once. The source was PBMCs, mostly from graft donor cells, collected 360 days after TCRalphabeta/CD19-depleted stem cell transplant. These TCRs come from a boy under two years old who had a stem cell transplant for SCID, so the T cells may come from the graft donor.

This rearrangement joins TRBV29-1 to TRBJ1-6, with a possible D match to TRBD1 (6 bases). V was trimmed by 2 bases and J by 10 bases, leaving 12 bases between them. CDR3 length: 13 residues. The germline V gene has CDR1 SQVTM and CDR2 ANQGSEA. CDR3 DNA sequence: TGCAGCGTTGAAATGGGACACGGATCACCCCTCCACTTT. It translates to CSVEMGHGSPLHF.

V is TRBV27 and J is TRBJ2-1, with 11 nucleotides matching TRBD2. This CDR3 is 16 amino acids long. CDR1 is MNHEY, CDR2 SMNVEV, per germline (reference sequence). J was trimmed by 4 bases and V by 8 bases; bases with no gene match: 10. The CDR3 loop reads CASATTSGVVYNEQFF. CDR3 nucleotide sequence: TGTGCCAGCGCGACGACTAGCGGGGTGGTATACAATGAGCAGTTCTTC.

The CDR3: CATSDSRISSYNEQFF. The CDR3 nucleotides are TGTGCCACCAGTGATTCTCGGATCAGCTCCTACAATGAGCAGTTCTTC. The chain employs TRBV24-1 and TRBJ2-1; D uncertain. This CDR3 has 16 residues. The ends were cut back, 2 bases at V and 0 bases at J, with 10 bases in the middle. Germline-derived CDR1 and CDR2 are KGHDR and SFDVKD.

This sequence joins TRBV27 and TRBJ2-7, with TRBD1 identical over 12 bases. The trim removed 4 bases at V and 0 bases at J, leaving 4 bases unmatched. The CDR3 is 16 residues long. Germline values: CDR1 MNHEY, CDR2 SMNVEV (reference sequence). CDR3 amino acids: CASSYTGQGASYEQYF. CDR3 in DNA: TGTGCCAGCAGTTACACGGGACAGGGGGCCTCCTACGAGCAGTACTTC.

The chain joins TRBV5-1 to TRBJ2-5; D possibly uses TRBD1 or TRBD2 (5 bases each). Germline V gives CDR1 SGHRS, CDR2 YFSETQ. CDR3 length: 16 amino acids. Trimming removed 1 base from V and 5 bases from J, with 18 bases in between. The DNA of the CDR3 is TGCGCCAGCAGCTTGTCGAGGGGACCGTTGGGGGAGACCCAGTACTTC. Translation gives CASSLSRGPLGETQYF. The whole variable domain, filled in from reference TRBV5-1 and TRBJ2-5, reads KAGVTQTPRYLIKTRGQQVTLSCSPISGHRSVSWYQQTPGQGLQFLFEYFSETQRNKGNFPGRFSGRQFSNSRSEMNVSTLELGDSALYLCASSLSRGPLGETQYFGPGTRLLVL.